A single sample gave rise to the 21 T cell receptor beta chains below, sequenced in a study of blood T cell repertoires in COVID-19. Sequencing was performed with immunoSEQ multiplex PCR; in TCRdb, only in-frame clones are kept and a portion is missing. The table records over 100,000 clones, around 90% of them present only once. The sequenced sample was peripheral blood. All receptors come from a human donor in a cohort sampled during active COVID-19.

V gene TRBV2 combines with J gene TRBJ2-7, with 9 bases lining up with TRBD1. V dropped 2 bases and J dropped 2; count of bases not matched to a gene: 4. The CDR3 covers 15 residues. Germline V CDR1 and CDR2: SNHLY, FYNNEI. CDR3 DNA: TGTGCCAGCAGTGAAACAGGGGGCGTCCCCTACGAGCAGTACTTC. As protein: CASSETGGVPYEQYF.

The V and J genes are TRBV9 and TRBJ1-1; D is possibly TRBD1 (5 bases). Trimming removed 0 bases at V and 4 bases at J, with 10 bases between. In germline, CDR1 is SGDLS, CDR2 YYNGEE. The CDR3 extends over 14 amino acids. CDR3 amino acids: CASSVVGGSTEAFF. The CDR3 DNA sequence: TGTGCCAGCAGCGTAGTGGGGGGAAGCACTGAAGCTTTCTTT.

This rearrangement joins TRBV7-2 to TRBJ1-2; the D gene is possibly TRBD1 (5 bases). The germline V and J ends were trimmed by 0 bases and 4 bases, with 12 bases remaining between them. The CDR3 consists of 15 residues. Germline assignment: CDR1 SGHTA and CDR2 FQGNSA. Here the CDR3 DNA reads TGTGCCAGCAGCTTAGCGGGGGGGAGCCGCTATGGCTACACCTTC. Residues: CASSLAGGSRYGYTF.

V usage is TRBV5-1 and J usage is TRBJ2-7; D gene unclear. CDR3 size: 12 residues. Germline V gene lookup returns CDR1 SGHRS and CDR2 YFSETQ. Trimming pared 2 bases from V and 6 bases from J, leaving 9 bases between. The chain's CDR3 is CASSFPDREQYF. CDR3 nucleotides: TGCGCCAGCAGCTTCCCAGATCGCGAGCAGTACTTC.

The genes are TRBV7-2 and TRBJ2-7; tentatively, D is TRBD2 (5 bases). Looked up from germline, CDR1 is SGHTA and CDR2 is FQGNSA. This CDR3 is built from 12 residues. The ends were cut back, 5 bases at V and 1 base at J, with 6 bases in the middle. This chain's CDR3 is CASSPGSYEQYF. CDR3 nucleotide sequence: TGTGCCAGCAGCCCGGGGTCCTACGAGCAGTACTTC.

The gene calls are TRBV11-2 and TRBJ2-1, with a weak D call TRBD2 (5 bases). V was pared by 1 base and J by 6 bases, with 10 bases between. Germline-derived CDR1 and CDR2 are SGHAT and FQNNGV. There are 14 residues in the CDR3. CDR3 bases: TGTGCCAGCAGCTTAGGAGGACTTCCCAATGAGCAGTTCTTC. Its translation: CASSLGGLPNEQFF.

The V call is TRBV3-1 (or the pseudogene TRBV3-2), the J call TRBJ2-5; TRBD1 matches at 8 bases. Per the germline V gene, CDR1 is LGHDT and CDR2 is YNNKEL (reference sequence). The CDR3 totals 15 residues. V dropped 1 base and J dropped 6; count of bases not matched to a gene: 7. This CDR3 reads CASSQGSGGEKTQYF. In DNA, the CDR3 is TGTGCCAGCAGCCAAGGGTCAGGGGGCGAGAAGACCCAGTACTTC.

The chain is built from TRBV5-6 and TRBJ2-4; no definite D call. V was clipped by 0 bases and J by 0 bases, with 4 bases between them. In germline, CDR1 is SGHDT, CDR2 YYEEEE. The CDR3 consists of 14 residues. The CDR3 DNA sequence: TGTGCCAGCAGCTTGGCGGGAGCCAAAAACATTCAGTACTTC. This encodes CASSLAGAKNIQYF.

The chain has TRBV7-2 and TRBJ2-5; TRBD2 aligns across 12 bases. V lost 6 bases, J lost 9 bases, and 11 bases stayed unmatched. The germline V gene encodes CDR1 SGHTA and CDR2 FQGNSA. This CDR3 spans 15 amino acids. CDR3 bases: TGTGCCAGCAGAAAAAGGCTAGCGGGGGGGCTTCCCCAGTACTTC. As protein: CASRKRLAGGLPQYF.

The CDR3 sequence is CSVRRGGGLVTEAFF. The DNA for the CDR3 is TGCAGCGTCCGCCGAGGGGGGGGGCTGGTCACTGAAGCTTTCTTT. This chain connects TRBV29-1 to TRBJ1-1; D might be TRBD1 (6 bases). Per germline, CDR1 SQVTM and CDR2 ANQGSEA. The CDR3 is 15 residues long. The ends were cut back, 6 bases at V and 4 bases at J, with 21 bases in the middle.

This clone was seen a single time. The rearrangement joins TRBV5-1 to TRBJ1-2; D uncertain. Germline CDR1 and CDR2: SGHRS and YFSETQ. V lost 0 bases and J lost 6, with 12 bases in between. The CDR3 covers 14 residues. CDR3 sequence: CASSLAPQLHGYTF. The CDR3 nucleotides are TGCGCCAGCAGCTTGGCGCCTCAACTCCATGGCTACACCTTC. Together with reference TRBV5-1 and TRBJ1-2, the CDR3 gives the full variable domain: KAGVTQTPRYLIKTRGQQVTLSCSPISGHRSVSWYQQTPGQGLQFLFEYFSETQRNKGNFPGRFSGRQFSNSRSEMNVSTLELGDSALYLCASSLAPQLHGYTFGSGTRLTVV.

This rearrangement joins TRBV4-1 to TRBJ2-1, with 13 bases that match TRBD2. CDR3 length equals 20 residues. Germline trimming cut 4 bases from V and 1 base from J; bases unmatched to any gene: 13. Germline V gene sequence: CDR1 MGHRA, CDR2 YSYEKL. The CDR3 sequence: CASSPGTGLAGHHSYNEQFF. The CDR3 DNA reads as TGCGCCAGCAGCCCGGGAACGGGACTAGCGGGACACCATTCCTACAATGAGCAGTTCTTC.

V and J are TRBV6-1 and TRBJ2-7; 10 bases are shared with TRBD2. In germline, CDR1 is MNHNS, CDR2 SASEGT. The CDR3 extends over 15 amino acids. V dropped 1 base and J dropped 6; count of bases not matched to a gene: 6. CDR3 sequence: CASSEGLAGAGEQYF. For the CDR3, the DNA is TGTGCCAGCAGTGAAGGTCTAGCGGGAGCCGGCGAGCAGTACTTC.

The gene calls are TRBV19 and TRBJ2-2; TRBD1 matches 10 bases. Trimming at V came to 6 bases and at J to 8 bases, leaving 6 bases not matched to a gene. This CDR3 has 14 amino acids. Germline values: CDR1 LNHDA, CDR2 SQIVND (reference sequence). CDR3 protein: CASRTGGSRGELFF. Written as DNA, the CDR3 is TGTGCCAGTAGGACAGGGGGCAGCAGGGGGGAGCTGTTTTTT.

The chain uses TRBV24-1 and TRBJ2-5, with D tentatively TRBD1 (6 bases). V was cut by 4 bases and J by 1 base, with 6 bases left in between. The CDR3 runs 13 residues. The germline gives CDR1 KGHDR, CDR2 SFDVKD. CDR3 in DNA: TGTGCCACCAGTGAGGGGGCCCAAGAGACCCAGTACTTC. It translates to CATSEGAQETQYF.

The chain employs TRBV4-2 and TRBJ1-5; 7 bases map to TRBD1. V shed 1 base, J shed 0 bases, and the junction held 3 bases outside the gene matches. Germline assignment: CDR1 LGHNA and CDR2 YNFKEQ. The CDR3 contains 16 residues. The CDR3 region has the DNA TGTGCCAGCAGCCAAGCCGACAGGGATAGCAATCAGCCCCAGCATTTT. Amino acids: CASSQADRDSNQPQHF.

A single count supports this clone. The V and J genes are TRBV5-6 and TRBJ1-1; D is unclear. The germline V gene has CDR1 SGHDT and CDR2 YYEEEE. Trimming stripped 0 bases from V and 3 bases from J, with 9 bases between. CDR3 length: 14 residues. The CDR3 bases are TGTGCCAGCAGCTTGGAAAGGAGGGACACTGAAGCTTTCTTT. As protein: CASSLERRDTEAFF.

CDR3 coding DNA: TGTGCCAGCAGTTACGGTATGACAGCAGCACCCTATGGCTACACCTTC. It is translated as CASSYGMTAAPYGYTF. The rearrangement uses TRBV6-2 or TRBV6-3 and TRBJ1-2; the D gene is possibly TRBD1 (5 bases). The V gene lost 2 bases and the J gene lost 4 bases, with 17 bases spanning the gap. Germline V gene lookup returns CDR1 MNHEY and CDR2 SVGEGT. The CDR3 runs to 16 residues.

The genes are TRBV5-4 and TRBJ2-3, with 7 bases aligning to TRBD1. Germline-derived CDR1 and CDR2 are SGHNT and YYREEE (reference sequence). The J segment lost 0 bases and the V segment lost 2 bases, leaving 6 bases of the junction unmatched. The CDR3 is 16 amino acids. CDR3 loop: CASSLNTGASTDTQYF. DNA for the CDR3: TGTGCCAGCAGCTTAAATACAGGGGCCAGCACAGATACGCAGTATTTT. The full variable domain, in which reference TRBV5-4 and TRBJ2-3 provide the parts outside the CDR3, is ETGVTQSPTHLIKTRGQQVTLRCSSQSGHNTVSWYQQALGQGPQFIFQYYREEENGRGNFPPRFSGLQFPNYSSELNVNALELDDSALYLCASSLNTGASTDTQYFGPGTRLTVL.

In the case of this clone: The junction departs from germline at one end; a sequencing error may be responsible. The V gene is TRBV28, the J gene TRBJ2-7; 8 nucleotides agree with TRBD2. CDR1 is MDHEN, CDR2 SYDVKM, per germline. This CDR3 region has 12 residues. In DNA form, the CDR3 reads TGTGCCAGCAGTTTAGAAGCGGGAGTATTGGACTTC. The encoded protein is CASSLEAGVLDF.

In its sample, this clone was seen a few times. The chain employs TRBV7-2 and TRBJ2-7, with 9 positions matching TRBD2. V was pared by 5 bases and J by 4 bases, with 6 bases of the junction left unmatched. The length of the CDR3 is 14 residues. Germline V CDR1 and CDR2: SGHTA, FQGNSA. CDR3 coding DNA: TGTGCCAGCAGCCGGGTAGCGGGAGTTTACGAGCAGTACTTC. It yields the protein CASSRVAGVYEQYF.